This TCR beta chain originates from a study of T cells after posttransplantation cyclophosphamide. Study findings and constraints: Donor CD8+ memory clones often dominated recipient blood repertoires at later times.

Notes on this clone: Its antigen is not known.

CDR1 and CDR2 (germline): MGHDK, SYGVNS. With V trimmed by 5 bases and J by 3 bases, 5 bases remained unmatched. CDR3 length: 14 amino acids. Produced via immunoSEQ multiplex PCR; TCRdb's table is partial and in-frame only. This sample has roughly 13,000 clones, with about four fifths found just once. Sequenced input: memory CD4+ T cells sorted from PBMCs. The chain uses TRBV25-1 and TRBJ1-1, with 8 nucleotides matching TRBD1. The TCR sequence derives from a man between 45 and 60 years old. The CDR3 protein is CASSYRGVDTEAFF. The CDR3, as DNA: TGTGCCAGCAGTTACAGGGGGGTGGACACTGAAGCTTTCTTT.